This T cell receptor (beta chain) was recovered during a study of identical twins. One entry per CDR3 protein results from TCRdb running MiXCR on the 5' RACE reads. The data hold 250,000 or so distinct CDR3 sequences, with 7% to 8.5% observed a single time. Study-wide points: Beta out-of-frame sequences displayed a weaker excess of sharing between twins.

This clonotype was counted at least ten times. What it binds is unknown. Only healthy Caucasians were enrolled as donors. Trimming took 2 bases from V and 4 from J, leaving 3 bases between them. The V gene's germline CDR1 is SGHTA and CDR2 FQGNSA. The CDR3 covers 12 residues. This sample was also put to use in a study of yellow fever vaccine responses in identical twins.

V and J are TRBV7-2 and TRBJ2-1, with no clear D. What was sequenced was CD8+ T cells sorted from blood. The origin of this receptor is a young woman in good health. CDR3 coding DNA: TGTGCCAGCAGCTTAAATTACAATGAGCAGTTCTTC. Translation: CASSLNYNEQFF.